Shown below are 5 T cell receptor beta chains from a single sample sequenced in a study of T cell responses to AZD1222 COVID-19 vaccine. Clones were sequenced by immunoSEQ multiplex PCR, and TCRdb holds only the in-frame ones, with some missing. The sample contains approximately 100,000 clones, around 87% of which appear only once. The sequencing here drew on peripheral blood, taken on day 0 of AZD1222 vaccination. The source is an adult in good health.

The rearrangement joins TRBV19 to TRBJ1-1, with D possibly being TRBD1 (6 bases). Per the germline V gene, CDR1 is LNHDA and CDR2 is SQIVND (reference sequence). The CDR3 extends over 14 amino acids. The V gene lost 3 bases and the J gene lost 10 bases, with 18 bases spanning the gap. CDR3: CASSMGARGVGAFF. In DNA form, the CDR3 reads TGTGCCAGTAGTATGGGGGCCAGAGGTGTAGGAGCTTTCTTT.

The J gene is TRBJ1-2, the V gene TRBV28; TRBD1 matches 8 bases. CDR1 is MDHEN, CDR2 SYDVKM, per germline. V lost 8 bases to trimming and J lost 7 bases; unmatched junction nucleotides: 9. This CDR3 is 13 amino acids long. The CDR3 coding sequence is TGTGCCAGCCCCCGGACAGGGAGAAGTGGCTACACCTTC. Residues: CASPRTGRSGYTF.

The chain links TRBV7-3 to TRBJ1-6; 7 nucleotides agree with TRBD1. V lost 4 bases and J lost 8; bases outside the gene matches: 11. Germline V gene lookup returns CDR1 SGHTA and CDR2 FQGTGA. The CDR3 totals 16 residues. The DNA of the CDR3 is TGTGCCAGCAGCTCCACCCGGACAGGATGGGATTCACCCCTCCACTTT. This translates into CASSSTRTGWDSPLHF.

This clone was detected only once. V gene TRBV27 combines with J gene TRBJ1-6; the D is unclear. V gave up 3 bases and J gave up 7 bases, with 7 bases separating them. CDR3 length: 13 residues. Per germline, CDR1 MNHEY and CDR2 SMNVEV (reference sequence). CDR3 amino acids: CASSFGRNSPLHF. DNA of the CDR3: TGTGCCAGCAGTTTTGGGAGAAATTCACCCCTCCACTTT.

Comments on this clone: The same CDR3 arises from other DNA sequences in this sample as well. The V call is TRBV19, the J call TRBJ1-1; D may be TRBD1 (5 bases). The germline V and J ends were trimmed by 6 bases and 4 bases, with 12 bases remaining between them. Germline CDR1 is LNHDA and CDR2 is SQIVND (reference sequence). The CDR3 is 13 amino acids. The CDR3 here is CASSRGSGTEAFF. CDR3 sequence (DNA): TGTGCCAGTAGCCGGGGGTCGGGCACTGAAGCTTTCTTT.